This T cell receptor (beta chain) was captured by sequencing in a study of blood T cell repertoires in COVID-19. Deletions cut 0 bases from V and 2 bases from J, with 10 bases between. Germline CDR1 reads LGHNA; CDR2 reads YSLEER. The CDR3 loop spans 16 amino acids. This table comes from immunoSEQ multiplex PCR, and its TCRdb copy is limited to in-frame clones, with some not included. Here the sample spans 250,000 to 350,000 clones, around 87% being singletons. The chain uses TRBV4-3 and TRBJ2-2, with a possible D match to TRBD1 (6 bases). Material: peripheral blood. This clonotype was sampled from a man aged 18 to 35 with active or convalescent COVID-19. CDR3 DNA sequence: TGCGCCAGCAGCCAAGACGGACAGACCAACACCGGGGAGCTGTTTTTT. This sequence encodes CASSQDGQTNTGELFF.